Listed below are T cell receptor beta chains from one sample, sequenced in a study of T cell responses to AZD1222 COVID-19 vaccine. Some clones are missing from TCRdb's copy, which holds only in-frame ones; the method was immunoSEQ multiplex PCR. In the table there are tens of thousands of clones, roughly nine tenths of which are singletons. The source was peripheral blood, collected 28 days after the second AZD1222 dose. These receptors all come from an adult who received the AZD1222 COVID-19 vaccine. CDR3s include the opening cysteine and the closing phenylalanine or tryptophan. The order of the fields is clone size, J gene, V gene, CDR3 length, D gene, CDR3 protein, CDR3 DNA. D genes are given only for firm matches. Clone size appears in some rows only: once, few, many, or a class for an expanded clone.

size: .
J: TRBJ1-3
V: TRBV10-3
length: 13
D: .
CDR3: CAIGEATGNTIYF
DNA: TGTGCCATCGGGGAAGCAACTGGAAACACCATATATTTT

size: .
J: TRBJ2-1
V: TRBV7-2
length: 16
D: .
CDR3: CASSLAATSINNEQFF
DNA: TGTGCCAGCAGCTTAGCCGCGACCTCCATAAACAATGAGCAGTTCTTC

size: .
J: TRBJ2-1
V: TRBV5-8
length: 14
D: TRBD1
CDR3: CASSTGVAYNEQFF
DNA: TGTGCCAGCAGCACAGGGGTCGCCTACAATGAGCAGTTCTTC

size: .
J: TRBJ2-7
V: TRBV29-1
length: 15
D: .
CDR3: CSVEDGYGESYEQYF
DNA: TGCAGCGTTGAAGATGGGTACGGAGAAAGCTACGAGCAGTACTTC

size: .
J: TRBJ2-7
V: TRBV20-1
length: 11
D: .
CDR3: CSAIREYEQYF
DNA: TGCAGTGCTATACGGGAGTACGAGCAGTACTTC

size: .
J: TRBJ1-5
V: TRBV7-9
length: 14
D: TRBD1
CDR3: CASSFSGLDRERHF
DNA: TGTGCCAGCAGCTTTTCGGGACTGGACAGGGAGAGGCATTTT

size: .
J: TRBJ1-2
V: TRBV5-8
length: 16
D: TRBD1
CDR3: CASSSIPGGLNYGYTF
DNA: TGTGCCAGCAGCTCCATTCCAGGGGGCCTTAACTATGGCTACACCTTC

size: .
J: TRBJ1-5
V: TRBV18
length: 13
D: .
CDR3: CASSPGGNQPQHF
DNA: TGTGCCAGCTCGCCAGGCGGCAATCAGCCCCAGCATTTT

size: .
J: TRBJ1-3
V: TRBV7-7
length: 15
D: TRBD1
CDR3: CASSPRQGSGNTIYF
DNA: TGTGCCAGCAGCCCACGACAGGGCTCTGGAAACACCATATATTTT

size: .
J: TRBJ2-1
V: TRBV7-3
length: 13
D: .
CDR3: CASSYDYPNEQFF
DNA: TGTGCCAGCAGCTACGACTACCCCAATGAGCAGTTCTTC

size: .
J: TRBJ2-3
V: TRBV7-2
length: 17
D: TRBD2
CDR3: CASSLVGLADSTDTQYF
DNA: TGTGCCAGCAGCTTAGTTGGGCTAGCGGACAGCACAGATACGCAGTATTTT

size: .
J: TRBJ2-7
V: TRBV7-2
length: 14
D: .
CDR3: CASSLTRDGDEQYF
DNA: TGTGCCAGCAGCTTAACCCGGGACGGAGACGAGCAGTACTTC

size: .
J: TRBJ2-3
V: TRBV3-1/TRBV3-2
length: 14
D: .
CDR3: CASSQGAGADTQYF
DNA: TGTGCCAGCAGCCAAGGGGCCGGGGCAGATACGCAGTATTTT

size: .
J: TRBJ2-7
V: TRBV2
length: 12
D: .
CDR3: CASSPGSYEQYF
DNA: TGTGCCAGCAGTCCGGGATCTTACGAGCAGTACTTC

size: once
J: TRBJ1-1
V: TRBV13
length: 12
D: .
CDR3: CASSRGNTEAFF
DNA: TGTGCCAGCAGCCGGGGCAACACTGAAGCTTTCTTT

size: .
J: TRBJ1-5
V: TRBV24-1
length: 12
D: .
CDR3: CATSESNQPQHF
DNA: TGTGCCACCAGCGAAAGCAATCAGCCCCAGCATTTT

size: once
J: TRBJ1-3
V: TRBV11-2
length: 19
D: .
CDR3: CASSSPLGQDRLSGNTIYF
DNA: TGTGCCAGCAGCTCGCCGTTGGGCCAGGACAGACTCTCTGGAAACACCATATATTTT

size: .
J: TRBJ1-2
V: TRBV7-9
length: 14
D: TRBD1
CDR3: CASSATGVNYGYTF
DNA: TGTGCCAGCAGCGCTACAGGGGTTAACTATGGCTACACCTTC

size: .
J: TRBJ1-5
V: TRBV7-9
length: 19
D: .
CDR3: CASSLARGGSATSNQPQHF
DNA: TGTGCCAGCAGCTTAGCGCGGGGAGGTTCGGCGACTAGCAATCAGCCCCAGCATTTT

size: .
J: TRBJ2-3
V: TRBV6-5
length: 16
D: .
CDR3: CASSYGLPLSTDTQYF
DNA: TGTGCCAGCAGTTACGGACTACCCCTAAGCACAGATACGCAGTATTTT

size: .
J: TRBJ2-1
V: TRBV3-1/TRBV3-2
length: 15
D: TRBD1
CDR3: CASSQWDSVYNEQFF
DNA: TGTGCCAGCAGCCAGTGGGACAGCGTATACAATGAGCAGTTCTTC

size: .
J: TRBJ2-1
V: TRBV21-1
length: 12
D: .
CDR3: CASSSTRQGPFF
DNA: TGTGCCAGCAGCTCCACCCGACAGGGCCCGTTCTTC

size: once
J: TRBJ1-1
V: TRBV5-1
length: 17
D: TRBD1
CDR3: CASSYNPGTGGGTEAFF
DNA: TGCGCCAGCAGCTACAACCCCGGGACAGGGGGCGGAACTGAAGCTTTCTTT

size: .
J: TRBJ1-4
V: TRBV19
length: 14
D: .
CDR3: CASSPAGYNEKLFF
DNA: TGTGCCAGTAGTCCGGCCGGATATAATGAAAAACTGTTTTTT